This T cell receptor beta chain was captured by sequencing in a study of shared clonotypes between healthy human individuals. Looking at the study overall: Per-donor plates numbered three CD4 naive, three CD4 memory, two CD8 naive and one CD8 memory.

Sequencing was performed with immunoSEQ multiplex PCR; in TCRdb, only in-frame clones are kept and a portion is missing. The sample lists under 550,000 clones; 96% were seen once. Study findings and constraints: Only blood was sampled; tissue repertoires likely differ. Among the subsets, naive ones generally showed larger estimated richness than memory ones.

The V end was cut by 3 bases, the J end by 5 bases, with 14 bases between. In germline, CDR1 is KGHSH, CDR2 LQKENI. The CDR3 sequence is 14 residues long. As for this clone: Its antigen remains unidentified.

The sequencing sample was made of naive CD4+ T cells sorted from blood. Subset of the sample: CD45RA+ positively selected. The sequence was obtained from a woman in her twenties or thirties in good health. V is TRBV18 and J is TRBJ2-7; tentative D call: TRBD1 (6 bases). The chain's CDR3 is CASSPVLGADEQYF. The CDR3, as DNA: TGTGCCAGCTCACCGGTTTTGGGGGCAGACGAGCAGTACTTC. Together with reference TRBV18 and TRBJ2-7, the CDR3 gives the full variable domain: NAGVMQNPRHLVRRRGQEARLRCSPMKGHSHVYWYRQLPEEGLKFMVYLQKENIIDESGMPKERFSAEFPKEGPSILRIQQVVRGDSAAYFCASSPVLGADEQYFGPGTRLTVT.